This TCR beta chain emerged from a study of cytomegalovirus exposure and HLA in healthy donors. In the PCR, 60 Vbeta and 13 Jbeta primers were used. Only in-frame clones appear in the TCRdb table, and some are missing; sequencing was by immunoSEQ multiplex PCR. The specimen's table records 130,000 to 150,000 clones. On this clone: Its antigen is undetermined.

The CDR3 totals 15 residues. Germline V gene data show CDR1 as SGHTA and CDR2 as FQGTGA. The ends were cut back, 0 bases at V and 6 bases at J, with 13 bases in the middle. Overall study results and limits: Whilst most TCR sequences proved rare, a subset of public TCRs occurred across many donors. Some V segments could not be told apart, so they were left out, TRBV6-2 and TRBV6-3 among them.

This clonotype was obtained from a man aged 35 to 55 in good health and CMV-seronegative. J is TRBJ2-3 and V is TRBV7-3; maybe TRBD2 (6 bases). Sequencing used PBMCs. In nucleotides, the CDR3 is TGTGCCAGCAGCTTAACGTCTCGTGGAGGGGATACGCAGTATTTT. This encodes CASSLTSRGGDTQYF.